This T cell receptor (beta chain) is drawn from a study of response to subunit inactivated influenza vaccine. The CDR3 covers 15 residues. CDR1 is SGHRS and CDR2 is YFSETQ in the germline V gene. The trim removed 3 bases at V and 3 bases at J, leaving 7 bases unmatched. Whole-study results and caveats: With each seasonal influenza vaccination, the authors suggested, few new T cells are recruited.

TCRdb reprocessed the RT-PCR reads via MiXCR and lists one record per CDR3 protein. The repertoire consists of some 500,000 distinct CDR3 sequences, with 25% occurring once and the leading ten covering about 1.9%. As concerns this clonotype: Its matching antigen is unknown.

This receptor was obtained from a man between 50 and 59 years old who received an inactivated influenza vaccine. The rearrangement joins TRBV5-1 to TRBJ2-7, with 9 bases that match TRBD1. This specimen was CD4+ T cells sorted from PBMCs, taken approximately 5 days after vaccination. CDR3 loop: CASSYEQGAGYEQYF. The CDR3 DNA is TGCGCCAGCAGCTACGAACAGGGGGCGGGCTACGAGCAGTACTTC.